This T cell receptor (beta chain) was sequenced in a study of graft-versus-host responses after intestinal transplantation. Background on the study: Following induction with anti-thymocyte globulin, all recipients were given tacrolimus and steroids for about 3 years.

This clone was observed a few times. Co-plating was performed using 200,000 CFSE-labeled responder cells and 200,000 irradiated, violet-dye-labeled stimulator cells. Generated by immunoSEQ multiplex PCR, the TCRdb table keeps only in-frame clones and is missing some. The data contain thousands of clones, over 25% of them seen just once; the ten biggest clones take up approximately 6.2%. Germline V gene data show CDR1 as MNHEY and CDR2 as SVGAGI. This CDR3 is 11 amino acids long. V lost 5 bases and J lost 11, with 12 bases in between. The chain uses TRBV6-5 and TRBJ1-1; no definite D call. Sequencing was performed on alloreactive CD4+ T cells from a mixed lymphocyte reaction culture, taken before intestinal transplant. Subset specified: CFSE-low proliferating T cells sorted from roughly 6-day pre-transplant mixed lymphocyte reaction (GvH or HvG direction). The TCR was taken from a human patient who received an intestinal transplant. The CDR3 spells CASSESGLAFF. CDR3 in DNA: TGTGCCAGCAGTGAAAGCGGGTTGGCTTTCTTT.